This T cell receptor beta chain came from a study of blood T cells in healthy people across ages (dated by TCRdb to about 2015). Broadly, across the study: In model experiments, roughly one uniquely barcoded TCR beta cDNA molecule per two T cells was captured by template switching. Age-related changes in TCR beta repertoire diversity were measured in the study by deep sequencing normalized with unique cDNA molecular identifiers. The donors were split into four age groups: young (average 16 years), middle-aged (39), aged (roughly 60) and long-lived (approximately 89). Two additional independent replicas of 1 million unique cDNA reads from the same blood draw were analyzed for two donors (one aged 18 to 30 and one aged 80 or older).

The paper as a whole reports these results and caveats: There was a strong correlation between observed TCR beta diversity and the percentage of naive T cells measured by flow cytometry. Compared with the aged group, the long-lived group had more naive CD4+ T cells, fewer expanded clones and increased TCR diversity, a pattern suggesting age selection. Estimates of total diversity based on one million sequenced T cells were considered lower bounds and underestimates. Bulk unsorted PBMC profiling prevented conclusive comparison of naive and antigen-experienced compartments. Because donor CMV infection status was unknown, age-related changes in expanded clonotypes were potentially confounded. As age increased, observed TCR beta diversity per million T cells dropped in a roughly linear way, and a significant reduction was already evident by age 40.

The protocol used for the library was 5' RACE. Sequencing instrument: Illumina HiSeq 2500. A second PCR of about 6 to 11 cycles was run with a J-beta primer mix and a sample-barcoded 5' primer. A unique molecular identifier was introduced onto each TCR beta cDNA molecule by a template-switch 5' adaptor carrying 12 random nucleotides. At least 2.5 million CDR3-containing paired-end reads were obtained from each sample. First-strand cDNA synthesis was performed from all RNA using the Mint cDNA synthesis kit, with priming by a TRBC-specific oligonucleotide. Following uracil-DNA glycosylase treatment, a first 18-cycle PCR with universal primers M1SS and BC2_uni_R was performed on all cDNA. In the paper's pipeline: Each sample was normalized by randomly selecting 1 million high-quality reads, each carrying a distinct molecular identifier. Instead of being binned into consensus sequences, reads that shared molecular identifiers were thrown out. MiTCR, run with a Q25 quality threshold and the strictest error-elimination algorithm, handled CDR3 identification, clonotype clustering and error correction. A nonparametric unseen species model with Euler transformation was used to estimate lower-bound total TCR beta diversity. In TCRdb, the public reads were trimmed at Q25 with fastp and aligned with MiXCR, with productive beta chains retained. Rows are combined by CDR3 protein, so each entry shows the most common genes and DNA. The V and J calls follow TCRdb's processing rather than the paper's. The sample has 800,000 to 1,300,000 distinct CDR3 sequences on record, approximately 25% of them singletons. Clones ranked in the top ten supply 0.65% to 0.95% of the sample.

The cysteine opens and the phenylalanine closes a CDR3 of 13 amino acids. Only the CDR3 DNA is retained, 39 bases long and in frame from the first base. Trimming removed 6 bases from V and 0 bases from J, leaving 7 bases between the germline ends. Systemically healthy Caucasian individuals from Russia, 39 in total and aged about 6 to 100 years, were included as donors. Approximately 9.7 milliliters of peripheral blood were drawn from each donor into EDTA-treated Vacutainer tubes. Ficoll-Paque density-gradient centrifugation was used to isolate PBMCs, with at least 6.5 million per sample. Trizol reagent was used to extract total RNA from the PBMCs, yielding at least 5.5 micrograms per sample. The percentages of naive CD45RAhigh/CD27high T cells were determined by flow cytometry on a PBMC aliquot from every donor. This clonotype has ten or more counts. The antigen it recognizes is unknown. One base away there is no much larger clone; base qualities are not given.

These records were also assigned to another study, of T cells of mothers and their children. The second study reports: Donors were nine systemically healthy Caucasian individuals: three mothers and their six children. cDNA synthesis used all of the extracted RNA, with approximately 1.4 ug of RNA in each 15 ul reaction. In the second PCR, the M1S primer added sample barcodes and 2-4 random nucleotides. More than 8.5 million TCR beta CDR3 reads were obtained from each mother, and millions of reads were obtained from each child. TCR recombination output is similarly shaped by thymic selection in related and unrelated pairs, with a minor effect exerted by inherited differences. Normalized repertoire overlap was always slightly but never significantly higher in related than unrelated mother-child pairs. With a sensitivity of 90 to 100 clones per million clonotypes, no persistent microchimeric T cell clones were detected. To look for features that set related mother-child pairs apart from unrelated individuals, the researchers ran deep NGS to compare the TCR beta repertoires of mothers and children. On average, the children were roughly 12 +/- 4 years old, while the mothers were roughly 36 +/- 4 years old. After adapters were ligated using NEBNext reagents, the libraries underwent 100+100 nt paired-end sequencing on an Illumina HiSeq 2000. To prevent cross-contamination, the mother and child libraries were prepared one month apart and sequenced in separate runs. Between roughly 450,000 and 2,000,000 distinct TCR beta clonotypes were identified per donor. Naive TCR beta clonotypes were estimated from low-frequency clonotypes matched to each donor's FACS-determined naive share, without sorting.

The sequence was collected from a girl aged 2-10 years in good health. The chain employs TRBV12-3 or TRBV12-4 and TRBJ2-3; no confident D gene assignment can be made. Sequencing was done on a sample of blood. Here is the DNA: TGTGCCAGCAGCCCCACTAGCACAGATACGCAGTATTTT. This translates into CASSPTSTDTQYF.